This TCR beta chain came from a study of blood T cell repertoires in COVID-19. Study summary: The United States, Italy and Spain were the sources of the acute and convalescent COVID-19 samples. Sources were T cells, B-cell-depleted T cells, or PBMCs; the material itself was cDNA or gDNA.

This CDR3 contains 16 residues. The V end lost 6 bases, the J end lost 4 bases, and 18 bases lay between the germline ends. Germline assignment: CDR1 SGHVS and CDR2 FNYEAQ. Clones were sequenced by immunoSEQ multiplex PCR, and TCRdb holds only the in-frame ones, with some missing. The profile shows 120,000 or so clones, around four fifths of them singletons. The sequence came from a woman aged 60-75 years with acute or convalescent COVID-19. The J gene is TRBJ2-2, the V gene TRBV7-6, with TRBD1 as a possible D gene (5 bases). The sample taken for sequencing was peripheral blood. CDR3 coding DNA: TGTGCCAGCAGTCCCACACCACAGGCGGTCACCGGGGAGCTGTTTTTT. Translating gives CASSPTPQAVTGELFF.